These 26 T cell receptor beta chains originate from one sample sequenced in a study of OX40 agonist ivuxolimab in advanced cancers. Libraries were prepared by immunoSEQ multiplex PCR; TCRdb keeps only in-frame clonotypes and omits some of them. The table records about 81,000 clones, about 92% of them present only once. The sequencing here drew on CD4+ or CD8+ T cells sorted from blood, taken in a trial of the OX40 agonist ivuxolimab. These receptors were taken from an adult with an advanced solid tumor such as melanoma, head and neck, liver or kidney cancer.

The gene calls are TRBV27 and TRBJ1-2; possible D gene TRBD1, 5 bases. CDR1 is MNHEY and CDR2 is SMNVEV in the germline V gene (reference sequence). Trimming removed 3 bases at V and 6 bases at J, with 8 bases between. The CDR3 has 12 residues. The CDR3 is CASSLGGNGYTF. The DNA of the CDR3 is TGTGCCAGCAGTTTGGGGGGTAATGGCTACACCTTC.

The chain uses TRBV7-2 and TRBJ2-7; 14 bases are shared with TRBD2. The CDR3 spans 18 residues. Germline CDR1 and CDR2: SGHTA and FQGNSA. The ends lost 5 bases at V and 0 bases at J; junction bases unmatched: 9. CDR3 sequence: CASSPVGLAGGYSYEQYF. The CDR3 coding sequence is TGTGCCAGCAGCCCAGTCGGACTAGCGGGAGGTTACTCCTACGAGCAGTACTTC.

The chain links TRBV27 to TRBJ2-5, with TRBD1 identical over 9 bases. Germline V gene sequence: CDR1 MNHEY, CDR2 SMNVEV (reference sequence). Trimming cost V 1 base and J 5 bases; bases outside gene matches: 5. The CDR3 has 15 residues. The CDR3 protein is CASSLFDDRGETQYF. Written as DNA, the CDR3 is TGTGCCAGCAGTTTATTTGACGACAGGGGGGAGACCCAGTACTTC.

J is TRBJ2-5 and V is TRBV27; 8 bases line up with TRBD1. V shed 5 bases and J 2 bases; nucleotides not matched to a gene: 4. Germline V gene sequence: CDR1 MNHEY, CDR2 SMNVEV (reference sequence). The CDR3 has 14 amino acids. CDR3 in DNA: TGTGCCAGCAGTGCTTACAGGGGGCAAGAGACCCAGTACTTC. The encoded protein is CASSAYRGQETQYF.

The CDR3 spells CASSQDLRDYGYTF. CDR3 nucleotide sequence: TGCGCCAGCAGCCAAGATCTTAGGGACTATGGCTACACCTTC. This chain connects TRBV4-3 to TRBJ1-2; no firm D call. The germline V gene encodes CDR1 LGHNA and CDR2 YSLEER. V lost 0 bases and J 3 bases, leaving 8 bases between the germline ends. The CDR3 has 14 amino acids.

The CDR3: CASSAIRGSGYEQYF. For the CDR3, the DNA is TGTGCCAGCAGCGCCATCAGGGGATCAGGCTACGAGCAGTACTTC. This chain uses TRBV7-8 with TRBJ2-5; weak D call: TRBD1 (6 bases). Judging by the DNA end, TRBJ2-7 fits better; the J call may be wrong. The CDR3 consists of 15 residues. Looked up from germline, CDR1 is SGHVS and CDR2 is FQNEAQ.

The chain combines TRBV7-6 with TRBJ2-2; D unresolved. CDR1 and CDR2 from the germline V gene are SGHVS and FNYEAQ. Trimming stripped 1 base from V and 6 bases from J, with 9 bases between. This CDR3 has 14 amino acids. The CDR3 spells CASSLGVGPGELFF. The DNA of the CDR3 is TGTGCCAGCAGCTTAGGGGTTGGCCCCGGGGAGCTGTTTTTT.

The chain links TRBV21-1 to TRBJ1-3; the listed D gene, TRBD1, was not tested against the DNA. TRBV21-1 represents a pseudogene. CDR3 length equals 17 residues. CDR3 bases: TGTGCCAGCAGCAAAGCACAGGAAAACCCCTCTGGAAACACCATATATTTT. Translation gives CASSKAQENPSGNTIYF.

The chain has TRBV4-1 and TRBJ1-3, with D perhaps TRBD1 (6 bases). Germline values: CDR1 MGHRA, CDR2 YSYEKL. This CDR3 region has 15 residues. Trimming removed 0 bases from V and 0 bases from J, with 6 bases in between. CDR3 bases: TGCGCCAGCAGCCAAGAGGACAGCTCTGGAAACACCATATATTTT. It specifies CASSQEDSSGNTIYF.

This chain links TRBV11-2 with TRBJ2-7; D ambiguous. This CDR3 spans 11 amino acids. Trimming pared 4 bases from V and 4 bases from J, leaving 5 bases between. CDR1 is SGHAT and CDR2 is FQNNGV in the germline V gene. The CDR3 here is CASSSLYEQYF. CDR3 DNA sequence: TGTGCCAGCAGCTCCCTGTACGAGCAGTACTTC.

V usage is TRBV25-1 and J usage is TRBJ2-4; D is unresolved. Germline V gene sequence: CDR1 MGHDK, CDR2 SYGVNS. The CDR3 runs 15 residues. Trimming stripped 1 base from V and 5 bases from J, with 12 bases between. CDR3 in DNA: TGTGCCAGCAGTGAATGGGTTTCGTCTGAAAACATTCAGTACTTC. It is translated as CASSEWVSSENIQYF.

J is TRBJ2-1 and V is TRBV29-1; D is tentatively TRBD1 or TRBD2 (6 bases each). CDR1 is SQVTM and CDR2 is ANQGSEA in the germline V gene. This CDR3 is 18 amino acids long. V was trimmed by 0 bases and J by 4 bases, leaving 22 bases between them. CDR3 loop: CSVEELGGTSPVYNEQFF. The CDR3 coding sequence is TGCAGCGTTGAAGAGTTAGGGGGTACTAGCCCGGTATACAATGAGCAGTTCTTC.

V usage is TRBV6-4 and J usage is TRBJ2-2; D ambiguous. This CDR3 comprises 12 residues. V lost 2 bases to trimming and J lost 5 bases, with 3 bases between them. CDR1 is MRHNA and CDR2 is SNTAGT in the germline V gene. DNA for the CDR3: TGTGCCAGCAGTGACAGAACCGGGGAGCTGTTTTTT. Amino acids: CASSDRTGELFF.

The chain uses TRBV6-1 and TRBJ2-7, with a weak D call TRBD2 (5 bases). CDR1 MNHNS and CDR2 SASEGT come from the germline V gene. The CDR3 runs to 16 residues. Trimming shortened V by 4 bases and J by 0 bases, and 16 bases separated the two germline ends. CDR3 nucleotides: TGTGCCAGCAGTGGAGAAGGACTCACGAGCTCCTACGAGCAGTACTTC. Protein: CASSGEGLTSSYEQYF.

This chain connects TRBV7-9 to TRBJ1-1; D not certain. CDR3 length: 13 amino acids. The germline V gene has CDR1 SEHNR and CDR2 FQNEAQ (reference sequence). Between the trimmed V and J ends, which lost 2 bases and 4 bases, there was a span of 8 bases. The CDR3 region is CASSLPSGTEAFF. The CDR3, as DNA: TGTGCCAGCAGCTTACCTTCCGGCACTGAAGCTTTCTTT.

The rearrangement uses TRBV5-1 and TRBJ1-2; TRBD1 matches 10 bases. The CDR3 runs to 14 residues. Germline V CDR1 and CDR2: SGHRS, YFSETQ. V lost 0 bases and J lost 6; bases outside the gene matches: 2. CDR3 region: CASSLATGGDGYTF. CDR3 bases: TGCGCCAGCAGCTTGGCGACAGGGGGCGATGGCTACACCTTC.

The chain has TRBV7-8 and TRBJ1-1, with 7 nucleotides matching TRBD1. The junction had 8 bases not matched to a gene; V was cut back by 4 bases and J by 3 bases. Germline CDR1 is SGHVS and CDR2 is FQNEAQ. The CDR3 is 15 residues long. This chain's CDR3 is CASSYVTGWYTEAFF. The CDR3 DNA sequence: TGTGCCAGCAGCTACGTGACAGGGTGGTACACTGAAGCTTTCTTT.

The CDR3, as DNA: TGTGCCAGCAGTTACGACGCCCAGCAGTTCTTC. It specifies CASSYDAQQFF. J is TRBJ2-1 and V is TRBV6-6; D is unclear. This CDR3 contains 11 residues. Germline CDR1 reads MNHNY; CDR2 reads SVGAGI (reference sequence). The V gene lost 2 bases and the J gene lost 11 bases, with 7 bases spanning the gap.

The DNA for the CDR3 is TGCAGCGTAGACAGGAGTGAAGCTTTCTTT. Translated: CSVDRSEAFF. This chain uses TRBV29-1 with TRBJ1-1, with D possibly TRBD1 on 6 matching bases. Germline V CDR1 and CDR2: SQVTM, ANQGSEA. This CDR3 is 10 amino acids long. The V end lost 6 bases, the J end lost 7 bases, and 9 bases lay between the germline ends.

The sample holds a few counts of this clone. The chain combines TRBV29-1 with TRBJ1-2, with D unclear. The V gene lost 5 bases and the J gene lost 5 bases, with 9 bases spanning the gap. Germline loops: CDR1 SQVTM, CDR2 ANQGSEA. This CDR3 contains 11 residues. The CDR3 reads CSVPDGYGYTF. The CDR3 bases are TGCAGCGTTCCGGACGGGTATGGCTACACCTTC. The variable domain in full, with the rest retrieved from reference TRBV29-1 and TRBJ1-2, is SAVISQKPSRDICQRGTSLTIQCQVDSQVTMMFWYRQQPGQSLTLIATANQGSEATYESGFVIDKFPISRPNLTFSTLTVSNMSPEDSSIYLCSVPDGYGYTFGSGTRLTVV.

This sequence joins TRBV4-3 and TRBJ2-3; a possible D gene is TRBD2 (6 bases). This CDR3 spans 15 amino acids. V lost 4 bases, J lost 0 bases, and 11 bases lay in between. CDR1 is LGHNA and CDR2 is YSLEER in the germline V gene. The DNA for the CDR3 is TGCGCCAGCAGCCCCGGGACTTTTAGCACAGATACGCAGTATTTT. It specifies CASSPGTFSTDTQYF.

V is TRBV5-6 and J is TRBJ1-1; TRBD1 aligns across 8 bases. The ends lost 0 bases at V and 11 bases at J; junction bases unmatched: 3. This CDR3 is 12 amino acids long. In germline, CDR1 is SGHDT, CDR2 YYEEEE. Here the CDR3 DNA reads TGTGCCAGCAGCTTGGGGACAGGGAGGGCTTTCTTT. It translates to CASSLGTGRAFF.

This clone was observed once. V usage is TRBV6-5 and J usage is TRBJ2-5, with a weak D call TRBD2 (7 bases). The CDR3 extends over 16 amino acids. With 2 bases removed from V and 2 bases from J, the gap between germline ends came to 15 bases. Germline CDR1 MNHEY, CDR2 SVGAGI. Here the CDR3 DNA reads TGTGCCAGCAGTTACACGGCGGGGGCTATTCAAGAGACCCAGTACTTC. Encoded protein: CASSYTAGAIQETQYF.

The rearrangement joins TRBV12-5 to TRBJ2-5; 7 bases align to TRBD1. The germline gives CDR1 LGHNT, CDR2 FRNRAP. The CDR3 contains 14 residues. The V and J ends lost 2 bases and 5 bases, in that order; junction bases with no gene match: 5. The CDR3: CASGLRGLEETQYF. CDR3 DNA: TGTGCTAGTGGTTTGAGGGGGCTGGAGGAGACCCAGTACTTC.

This sequence joins TRBV6-6 and TRBJ1-3, with no clear D. The CDR3 covers 15 residues. V lost 7 bases and J 0 bases, leaving 13 bases between the germline ends. The germline CDR1 and CDR2 sequences are MNHNY and SVGAGI (reference sequence). This CDR3 is CASTPQEISGNTIYF. In nucleotides, the CDR3 is TGTGCCAGCACTCCCCAAGAAATCTCTGGAAACACCATATATTTT.

This chain connects TRBV6-6 to TRBJ1-5; D not resolved. The CDR3 is 13 residues long. In germline, CDR1 is MNHNY, CDR2 SVGAGI (reference sequence). V lost 0 bases, J lost 6 bases, and 6 bases lay in between. The CDR3 coding sequence is TGTGCCAGCAGTTACTCGCCGGGTCAGCCCCAGCATTTT. It yields the protein CASSYSPGQPQHF.